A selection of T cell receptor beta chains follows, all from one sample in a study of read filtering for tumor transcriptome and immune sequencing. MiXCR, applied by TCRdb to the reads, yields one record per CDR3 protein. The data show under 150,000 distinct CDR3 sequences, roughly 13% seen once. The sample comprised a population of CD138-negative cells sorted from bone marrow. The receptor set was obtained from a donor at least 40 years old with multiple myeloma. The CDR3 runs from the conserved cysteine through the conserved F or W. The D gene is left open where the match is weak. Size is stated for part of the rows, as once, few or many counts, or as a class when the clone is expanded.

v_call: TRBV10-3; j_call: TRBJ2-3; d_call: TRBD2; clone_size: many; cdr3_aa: CAISESKGLAGPVTDTQYF; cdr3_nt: TGTGCCATCAGTGAGTCTAAGGGACTAGCGGGACCGGTAACAGATACGCAGTATTTT
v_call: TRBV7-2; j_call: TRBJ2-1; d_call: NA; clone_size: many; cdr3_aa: CASSLMFLGNEQFF; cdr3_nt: TGTGCCAGCAGCTTAATGTTCTTGGGCAATGAGCAGTTCTTC
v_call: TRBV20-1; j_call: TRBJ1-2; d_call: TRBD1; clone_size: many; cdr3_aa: CSARSFAQGIGLYGYTF; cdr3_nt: TGCAGTGCTAGATCCTTCGCACAGGGGATTGGGCTCTATGGCTACACCTTC
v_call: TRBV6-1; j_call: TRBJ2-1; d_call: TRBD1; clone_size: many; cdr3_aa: CASRRDRIVSSYNEQFF; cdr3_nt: TGTGCCAGCAGGAGGGACAGGATTGTTAGCTCCTACAATGAGCAGTTCTTC
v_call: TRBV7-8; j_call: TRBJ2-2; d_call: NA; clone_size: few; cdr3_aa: CASRPSGTGELFF; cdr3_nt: TGTGCCAGCAGACCAAGTGGCACCGGGGAGCTGTTTTTT
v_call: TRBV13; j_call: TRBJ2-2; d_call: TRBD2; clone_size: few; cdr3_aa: CASSLGGRALNTGELFF; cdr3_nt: TGTGCCAGCAGCTTAGGCGGGAGGGCCCTCAACACCGGGGAGCTGTTTTTT
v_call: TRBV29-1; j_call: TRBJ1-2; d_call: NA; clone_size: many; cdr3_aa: CSVEDTGITNYGYTF; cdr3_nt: TGCAGCGTTGAAGATACCGGGATTACTAACTATGGCTACACCTTC
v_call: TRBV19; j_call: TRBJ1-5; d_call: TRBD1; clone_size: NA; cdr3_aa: CASSRTGTQPQRF; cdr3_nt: TGTGCCAGTAGTCGGACAGGGACTCAGCCCCAGCGTTTT
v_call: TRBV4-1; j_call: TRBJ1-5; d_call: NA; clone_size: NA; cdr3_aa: CASSQVGEPQHF; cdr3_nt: TGCGCCAGCAGCCAAGTGGGTGAGCCCCAGCATTTT
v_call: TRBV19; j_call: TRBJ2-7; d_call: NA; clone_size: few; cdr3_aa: CASSIDDSSYEQYF; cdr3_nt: TGTGCCAGTAGTATAGACGACAGCTCCTACGAGCAGTACTTC
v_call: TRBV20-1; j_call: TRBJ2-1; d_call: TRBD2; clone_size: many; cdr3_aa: CSATGGLAGVGRNEQFF; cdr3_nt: TGCAGTGCTACCGGGGGACTAGCGGGAGTTGGCCGCAATGAGCAGTTCTTC
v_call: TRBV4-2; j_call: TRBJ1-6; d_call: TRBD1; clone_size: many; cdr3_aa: CASSQDDRGRSPLHF; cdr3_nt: TGTGCCAGCAGCCAAGATGACAGGGGACGGTCACCCCTCCACTTT
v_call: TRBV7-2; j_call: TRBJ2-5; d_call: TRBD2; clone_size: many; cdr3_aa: CASSRNTNGAGGPTQYF; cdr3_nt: TGTGCCAGCAGCCGTAATACCAACGGGGCGGGAGGTCCCACCCAGTACTTC
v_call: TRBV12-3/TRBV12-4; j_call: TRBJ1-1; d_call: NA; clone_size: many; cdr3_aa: CASSFKGYRNTEAFF; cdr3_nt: TGTGCCAGCAGTTTTAAGGGCTATAGGAACACTGAAGCTTTCTTT
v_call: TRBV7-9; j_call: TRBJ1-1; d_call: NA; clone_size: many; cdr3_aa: CASSLRLGDTEAFF; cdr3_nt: TGTGCCAGCAGCTTACGACTGGGCGACACTGAAGCTTTCTTT
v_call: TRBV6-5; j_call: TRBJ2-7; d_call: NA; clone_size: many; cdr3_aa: CASSYTFGGSYEQYF; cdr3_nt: TGTGCCAGCAGTTACACGTTTGGGGGGTCCTACGAGCAGTACTTC
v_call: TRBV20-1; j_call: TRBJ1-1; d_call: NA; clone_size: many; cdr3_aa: CSARVSGSPEAFF; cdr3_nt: TGCAGTGCTAGAGTGTCAGGGTCCCCGGAAGCTTTCTTT
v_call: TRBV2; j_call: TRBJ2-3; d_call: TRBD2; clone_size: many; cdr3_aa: CASTRVTSERNTQYF; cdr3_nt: TGTGCCAGCACGAGAGTCACTAGCGAGAGGAATACGCAGTATTTT
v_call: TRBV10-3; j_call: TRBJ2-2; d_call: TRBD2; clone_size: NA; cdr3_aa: CAISEEGLAGTGELFF; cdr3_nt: TGTGCCATCAGTGAAGAGGGACTAGCGGGCACCGGGGAGCTGTTTTTT
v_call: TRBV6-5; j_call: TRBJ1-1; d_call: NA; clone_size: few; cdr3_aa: CASKNDRTLGSAFF; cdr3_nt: TGTGCCAGCAAAAACGACAGGACCTTGGGATCAGCTTTCTTT
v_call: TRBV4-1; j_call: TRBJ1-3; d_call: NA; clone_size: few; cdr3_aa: CASSQKDPLRGSGNTIYF; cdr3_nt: TGCGCCAGCAGCCAAAAGGACCCTTTGAGAGGCTCTGGAAACACCATATATTTT
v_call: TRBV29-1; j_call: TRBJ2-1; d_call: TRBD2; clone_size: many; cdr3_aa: CSVERRLAGPDNEQFF; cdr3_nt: TGCAGCGTTGAAAGGCGACTAGCGGGACCCGACAATGAGCAGTTCTTC
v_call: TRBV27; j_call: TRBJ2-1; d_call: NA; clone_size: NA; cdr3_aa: CAISWVNEQFF; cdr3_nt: TGTGCCATCAGTTGGGTCAATGAGCAGTTCTTC
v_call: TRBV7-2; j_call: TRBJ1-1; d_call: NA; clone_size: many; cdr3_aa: CASSTRLRAERITEAFF; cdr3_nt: TGTGCCAGCAGCACTCGACTCAGGGCTGAGAGGATCACTGAAGCTTTCTTT
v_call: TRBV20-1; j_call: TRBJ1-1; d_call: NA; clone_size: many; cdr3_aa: CSASPGARGTEAFF; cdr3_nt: TGCAGTGCTAGTCCTGGGGCGCGAGGAACTGAAGCTTTCTTT
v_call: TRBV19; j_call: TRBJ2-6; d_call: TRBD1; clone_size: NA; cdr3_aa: CASSIRDRGRGANVLTF; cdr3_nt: TGTGCCAGTAGTATCAGGGACAGGGGGCGCGGGGCCAACGTCCTGACTTTC
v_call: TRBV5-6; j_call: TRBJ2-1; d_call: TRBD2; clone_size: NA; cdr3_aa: CVSSSPRLAGDLHEQFF; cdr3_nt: TGTGTCAGCAGCTCCCCACGACTAGCGGGAGACCTCCATGAGCAGTTCTTC
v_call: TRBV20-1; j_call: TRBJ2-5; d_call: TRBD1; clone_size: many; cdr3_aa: CSGSTGGIGTQYF; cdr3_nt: TGCAGTGGTTCGACAGGGGGAATCGGGACCCAGTACTTC
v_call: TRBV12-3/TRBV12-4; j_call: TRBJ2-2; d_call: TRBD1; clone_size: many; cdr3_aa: CASSFDRVNTGELFF; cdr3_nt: TGTGCCAGCAGTTTCGACAGGGTAAACACCGGGGAGCTGTTTTTT
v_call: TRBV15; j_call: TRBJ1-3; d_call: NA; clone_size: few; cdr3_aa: CATSPTAGASGNTIYF; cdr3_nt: TGTGCCACCAGCCCCACGGCGGGGGCGTCTGGAAACACCATATATTTT
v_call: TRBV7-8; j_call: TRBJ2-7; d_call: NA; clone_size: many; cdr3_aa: CASSRTYEQYF; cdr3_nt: TGTGCCAGCAGTAGGACATACGAGCAGTACTTC
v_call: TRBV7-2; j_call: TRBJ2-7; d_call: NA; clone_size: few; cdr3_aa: CASSIKVGGVHEQYF; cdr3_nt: TGTGCCAGCAGCATAAAGGTCGGAGGGGTCCACGAGCAGTACTTC
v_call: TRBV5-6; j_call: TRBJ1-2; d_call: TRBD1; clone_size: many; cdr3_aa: CASSLGGTVGGGYTF; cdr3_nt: TGTGCCAGCAGCTTGGGCGGGACAGTCGGAGGAGGCTACACCTTC
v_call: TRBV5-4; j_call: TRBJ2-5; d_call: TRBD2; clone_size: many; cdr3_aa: CASSGGGLAEETQYF; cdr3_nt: TGTGCCAGCAGCGGTGGGGGACTAGCAGAAGAGACCCAGTACTTC
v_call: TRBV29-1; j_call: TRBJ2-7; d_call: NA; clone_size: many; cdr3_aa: CSVEWGNEQYF; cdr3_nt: TGCAGCGTTGAGTGGGGGAACGAGCAGTACTTC
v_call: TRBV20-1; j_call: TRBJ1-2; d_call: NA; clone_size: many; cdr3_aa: CSAKIDRLNRYGYTF; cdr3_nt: TGCAGTGCTAAGATCGACAGGCTCAACCGCTATGGCTACACCTTC
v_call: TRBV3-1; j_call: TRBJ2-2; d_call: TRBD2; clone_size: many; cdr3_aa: CASSNRHSGRTNTGELFF; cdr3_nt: TGTGCCAGCAGTAACCGGCATAGCGGGAGGACGAACACCGGGGAGCTGTTTTTT
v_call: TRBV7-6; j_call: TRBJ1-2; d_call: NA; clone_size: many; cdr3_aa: CASSATGTGASGYTF; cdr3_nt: TGTGCCAGCAGCGCAACCGGGACTGGGGCCAGTGGCTACACCTTC
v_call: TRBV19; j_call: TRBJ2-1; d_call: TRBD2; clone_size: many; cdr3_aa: CASSIVSGRSYNEQFF; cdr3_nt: TGTGCCAGTAGTATCGTTAGCGGGAGGTCCTACAATGAGCAGTTCTTC
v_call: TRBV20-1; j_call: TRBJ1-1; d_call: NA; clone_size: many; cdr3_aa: CSARLGGTEAFF; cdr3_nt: TGCAGTGCTAGACTGGGGGGCACTGAAGCTTTCTTT
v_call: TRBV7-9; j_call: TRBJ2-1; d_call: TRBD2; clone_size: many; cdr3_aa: CASSLAPGLAEVLGHEQFF; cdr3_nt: TGTGCCAGCAGCTTAGCCCCGGGACTAGCGGAAGTCCTGGGCCATGAGCAGTTCTTC
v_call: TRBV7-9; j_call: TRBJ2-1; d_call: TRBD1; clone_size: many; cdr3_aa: CASRFRGNNEQFF; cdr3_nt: TGTGCCAGCAGATTCAGGGGGAACAATGAGCAGTTCTTC
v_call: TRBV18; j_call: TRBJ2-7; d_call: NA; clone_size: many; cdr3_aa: CASSVGSISEQYF; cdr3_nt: TGTGCCAGCTCAGTGGGGTCCATCTCCGAGCAGTACTTC
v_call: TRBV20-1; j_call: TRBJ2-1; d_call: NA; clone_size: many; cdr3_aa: CSARRGWNEQFF; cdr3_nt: TGCAGTGCGAGGCGGGGTTGGAATGAGCAGTTCTTC
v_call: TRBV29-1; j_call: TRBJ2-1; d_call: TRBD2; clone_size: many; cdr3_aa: CSVEEWALAGAIEQFF; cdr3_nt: TGCAGCGTTGAAGAATGGGCGCTAGCGGGAGCGATTGAGCAGTTCTTC
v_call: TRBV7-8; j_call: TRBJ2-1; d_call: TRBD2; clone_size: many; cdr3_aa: CASSLLSGSPYNEQFF; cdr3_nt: TGTGCCAGCAGCTTACTGAGCGGGAGCCCTTACAATGAGCAGTTCTTC
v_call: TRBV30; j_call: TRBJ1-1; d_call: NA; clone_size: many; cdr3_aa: CAWNEDGNTEAFF; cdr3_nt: TGTGCCTGGAACGAGGACGGGAACACTGAAGCTTTCTTT
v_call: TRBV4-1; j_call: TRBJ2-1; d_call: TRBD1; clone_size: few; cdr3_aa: CGNPDRAFNEQFF; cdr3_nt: TGCGGTAACCCGGACAGGGCCTTCAATGAGCAGTTCTTC
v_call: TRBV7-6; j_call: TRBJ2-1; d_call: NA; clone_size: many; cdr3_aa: CASSTRGGTNEQFF; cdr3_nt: TGTGCCAGCAGCACGAGGGGGGGAACGAATGAGCAGTTCTTC
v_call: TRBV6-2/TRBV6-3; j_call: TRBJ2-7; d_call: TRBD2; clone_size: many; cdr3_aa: CASSQGLAVYEQYF; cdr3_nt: TGTGCCAGCAGTCAGGGACTAGCGGTTTACGAGCAGTACTTC